One and the same sample provided the 11 T cell receptor beta chains below, sequenced in a study of kidney transplant recipient with SARS-CoV-2 infection. TCRdb passed the reads through MiXCR, listing each CDR3 protein once. This table has roughly 230,000 distinct CDR3 sequences, more than 25% appearing once. This sample comprised a blood sample, obtained at baseline and between days 110 and 120 from a kidney transplant recipient. These receptors came from a male patient between 25 and 39 years old who had COVID-19 and was a kidney transplant recipient. Some T cells may be supplied by the graft donor.

This clonotype was observed many times. The rearrangement links TRBV9 to TRBJ2-7; 11 nucleotides match TRBD1. With V trimmed by 5 bases and J by 1 base, 5 bases remained unmatched. The CDR3 spans 15 residues. Germline CDR1 is SGDLS and CDR2 is YYNGEE. CDR3 sequence: CASSEGTGGSYEQYF. For the CDR3, the DNA is TGTGCCAGCAGTGAGGGGACAGGGGGTTCCTACGAGCAGTACTTC.

This clonotype was seen ten or more times. J is TRBJ1-2 and V is TRBV19; no reliable D call. This CDR3 has 15 residues. Per the germline V gene, CDR1 is LNHDA and CDR2 is SQIVND (reference sequence). V lost 2 bases to trimming and J lost 4 bases, with 14 bases between them. The chain's CDR3 is CASSIPAIVAYGYTF. CDR3 sequence (DNA): TGTGCCAGTAGTATACCGGCGATCGTAGCCTATGGCTACACCTTC.

This clonotype was counted at least ten times. This rearrangement joins TRBV7-9 to TRBJ1-1; no clear D gene. Trimming cost V 4 bases and J 3 bases, with 9 bases left between them. The CDR3 spans 13 residues. Germline V gives CDR1 SEHNR, CDR2 FQNEAQ (reference sequence). The CDR3: CASSSPGDTEAFF. The CDR3 DNA is TGTGCCAGCAGCTCCCCGGGTGACACTGAAGCTTTCTTT.

This clonotype has ten or more counts. This chain links TRBV6-6 with TRBJ1-3; D may be TRBD1 (6 bases). Germline V gene sequence: CDR1 MNHNY, CDR2 SVGAGI (reference sequence). Trimming left V 0 bases short and J 0 bases short, with 12 bases between. This CDR3 has 17 amino acids. The CDR3 region has the DNA TGTGCCAGCAGTTACTCGTCACAGGGCCGCTCTGGAAACACCATATATTTT. Translation gives CASSYSSQGRSGNTIYF.

This clonotype occurred many times. The chain combines TRBV6-9 with TRBJ1-2; D remains unclear. CDR1 and CDR2 (germline): MNHGY, SVAAGI. V was clipped by 5 bases and J by 4 bases, with 23 bases between them. The CDR3 has 17 residues. CDR3 coding DNA: TGTGCCAGCAGTAATCACCCGCCTTACGGAAAGACCTATGGCTACACCTTC. Amino acid sequence: CASSNHPPYGKTYGYTF.

This clonotype was observed many times. The chain combines TRBV4-1 with TRBJ2-1, with D hard to call. Deletions cut 0 bases from V and 7 bases from J, with 16 bases between. The V gene's germline CDR1 is MGHRA and CDR2 YSYEKL. The CDR3 runs 16 residues. The CDR3 DNA is TGCGCCAGCAGCCAAGATCGGGTCCGGACGGTTAATGAGCAGTTCTTC. Its translation: CASSQDRVRTVNEQFF.

There are many counts of this clonotype. J is TRBJ1-2 and V is TRBV7-7; no firm D call. V shed 5 bases and J shed 4 bases, with 23 bases lying between them. There are 17 residues in the CDR3. Germline V lookup: CDR1 SSHAT, CDR2 FNYEAQ (reference sequence). CDR3 sequence (DNA): TGTGCCAGCAGCATGGCTCTTAAGTGCCGAAAGACCTATGGCTACACCTTC. Its protein product is CASSMALKCRKTYGYTF. Complete variable domain (other parts from reference TRBV7-7 and TRBJ1-2): GAGVSQSPRYKVTKRGQDVTLRCDPISSHATLYWYQQALGQGPEFLTYFNYEAQPDKSGLPSDRFSAERPEGSISTLTIQRTEQRDSAMYRCASSMALKCRKTYGYTFGSGTRLTVV.

This chain connects TRBV19 to TRBJ2-1; 8 bases align to TRBD2. The V segment lost 1 base and the J segment 9 bases; nucleotides outside the gene matches: 8. Germline V CDR1 and CDR2: LNHDA, SQIVND (reference sequence). This CDR3 region has 15 residues. CDR3 DNA sequence: TGTGCCAGTAGTATAGCGGGAGGGGGAAGGAGTGAGCAGTTCTTC. It specifies CASSIAGGGRSEQFF.

Ten or more counts support this clonotype. This rearrangement joins TRBV19 to TRBJ2-7; D call uncertain. V gave up 3 bases and J gave up 5 bases, with 11 bases separating them. CDR1 and CDR2 from the germline V gene are LNHDA and SQIVND (reference sequence). The CDR3 sequence is 13 residues long. The CDR3 sequence is CASSIVGFNEQYF. The CDR3 bases are TGTGCCAGTAGTATTGTTGGGTTCAACGAGCAGTACTTC.

This clonotype was seen many times. The chain uses TRBV5-5 and TRBJ2-7, with D perhaps matching TRBD1 (5 bases). The germline CDR1 and CDR2 sequences are SGHKS and YYEKEE (reference sequence). The CDR3 is 12 amino acids. Trimming shortened V by 2 bases and J by 6 bases, and 9 bases separated the two germline ends. CDR3 bases: TGTGCCAGCAGCTTCCAGGGTCGCGAGCAGTACTTC. It is translated as CASSFQGREQYF.

As regards this clonotype: This could be a read error, since a much larger clone is one nucleotide away. The rearrangement joins TRBV21-1 to TRBJ1-4; TRBD1, the table's D call, lacks a check against the DNA. TRBV21-1 is shown as a pseudogene. The CDR3 covers 16 residues. The DNA of the CDR3 is TGTGCCAGCAATGGGGGCCAGTGGGCAACTAATGAAAAACTGTTTTTT. Protein: CASNGGQWATNEKLFF.